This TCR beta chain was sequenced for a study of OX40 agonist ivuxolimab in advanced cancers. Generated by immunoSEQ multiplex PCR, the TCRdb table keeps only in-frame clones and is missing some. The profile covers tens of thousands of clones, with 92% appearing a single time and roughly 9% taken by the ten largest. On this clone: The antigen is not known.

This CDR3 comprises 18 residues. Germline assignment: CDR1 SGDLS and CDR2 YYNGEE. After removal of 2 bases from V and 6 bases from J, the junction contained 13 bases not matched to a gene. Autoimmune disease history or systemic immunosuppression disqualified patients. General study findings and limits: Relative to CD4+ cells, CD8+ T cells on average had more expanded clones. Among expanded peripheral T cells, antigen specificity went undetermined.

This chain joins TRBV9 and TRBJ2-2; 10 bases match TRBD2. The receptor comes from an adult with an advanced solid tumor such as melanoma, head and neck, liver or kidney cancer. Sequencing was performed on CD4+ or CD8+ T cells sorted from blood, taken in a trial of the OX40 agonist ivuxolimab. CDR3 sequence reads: CASSVGAGGPGYAGELFF. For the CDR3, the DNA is TGTGCCAGCAGCGTTGGAGCGGGGGGGCCCGGGTACGCCGGGGAGCTGTTTTTT.